Shown below are 21 T cell receptor beta chains from a single sample sequenced in a study of T cells in Graves' hyperthyroidism and ophthalmopathy. TCR beta CDR3 sequences were amplified from RNA transcripts. Initially, a first-round RT-PCR of the TCR CDR3 employed the HTBI primer set. TCRdb called the multiplex PCR reads again in MiXCR, with one record for every CDR3 protein. The table records about 350,000 distinct CDR3 sequences, around 14% of them present only once. What was sequenced was blood. The receptors were sampled from a woman aged 25 to 39 with Graves' hyperthyroidism.

The sample holds many counts of this clonotype. The gene calls are TRBV20-1 and TRBJ1-1, with 9 bases aligning to TRBD1. After removal of 1 base from V and 4 bases from J, the junction contained 4 bases not matched to a gene. The CDR3 has 14 amino acids. In germline, CDR1 is DFQATT, CDR2 SNEGSKA (reference sequence). The CDR3, as DNA: TGCAGTGCTAGAGGGCGACAGGGGGTCACTGAAGCTTTCTTT. Protein: CSARGRQGVTEAFF.

In its sample, this clonotype was seen a few times. The rearrangement joins TRBV20-1 to TRBJ2-2; 10 positions match TRBD2. After removal of 5 bases from V and 2 bases from J, the junction contained 2 bases not matched to a gene. CDR1 and CDR2 (germline): DFQATT, SNEGSKA (reference sequence). The CDR3 consists of 14 residues. The CDR3 protein is CSARTSGNTGELFF. The CDR3 DNA is TGCAGTGCTCGGACTAGCGGAAACACCGGGGAGCTGTTTTTT.

CDR3 coding DNA: TGCAGTGGTTTGATATCGGTCTACGAGCAGTACTTC. Amino acid sequence: CSGLISVYEQYF. This sequence joins TRBV20-1 and TRBJ2-7; D gene uncertain. CDR1 and CDR2 (germline): DFQATT, SNEGSKA (reference sequence). V dropped 7 bases and J dropped 3 bases, with 13 bases sitting between them. CDR3 length equals 12 residues.

The table lists this clonotype with a few counts. The chain recombines TRBV2 with TRBJ2-7; the match to TRBD1 covers 7 bases. This CDR3 has 16 amino acids. Germline V lookup: CDR1 SNHLY, CDR2 FYNNEI. V gave up 6 bases and J gave up 0 bases; unmatched junction bases: 11. CDR3 amino acids: CASSCPTGISSYEQYF. The CDR3, as DNA: TGTGCCAGCAGCTGTCCGACAGGGATTAGCTCCTACGAGCAGTACTTC.

This clonotype was seen at least ten times. This chain links TRBV18 with TRBJ1-1, with unresolved D. Germline V CDR1 and CDR2: KGHSH, LQKENI. This CDR3 has 15 residues. The V gene lost 0 bases and the J gene lost 1 base, with 9 bases spanning the gap. CDR3 nucleotides: TGTGCCAGCTCACCACCGTCTCTCCCGAACACTGAAGCTTTCTTT. It yields the protein CASSPPSLPNTEAFF.

This clonotype was counted at least ten times. This chain links TRBV27 with TRBJ2-7, with 8 bases aligning to TRBD2. V shed 4 bases and J 1 base; nucleotides not matched to a gene: 9. The CDR3 spans 16 residues. The germline V gene encodes CDR1 MNHEY and CDR2 SMNVEV (reference sequence). CDR3 sequence: CASSSPLSGSSYEQYF. DNA for the CDR3: TGTGCCAGCAGTTCGCCTCTGAGCGGGAGTTCCTACGAGCAGTACTTC.

As to this clonotype: The junction and the germline gene differ at one end; a read error may be behind it. The V and J genes are TRBV11-2 and TRBJ1-1; D is unresolved. Looked up from germline, CDR1 is SGHAT and CDR2 is FQNNGV. This CDR3 contains 14 residues. The CDR3 region has the DNA TGTGCCAGCAGCACGCAGGCTATGAACACTGAGGCTTTCTTT. Residues: CASSTQAMNTEAFF.

This clonotype was seen ten or more times. The chain carries TRBV7-8 and TRBJ1-2, with a tentative D call TRBD1 (5 bases). The CDR3 is 14 amino acids. Germline values: CDR1 SGHVS, CDR2 FQNEAQ. Trimming pared 0 bases from V and 5 bases from J, leaving 10 bases between. CDR3 nucleotides: TGTGCCAGCAGCTTAGCGGCAGGGAGATATGGCTACACCTTC. Protein: CASSLAAGRYGYTF. Complete variable domain (other parts from reference TRBV7-8 and TRBJ1-2): GAGVSQSPRYKVAKRGQDVALRCDPISGHVSLFWYQQALGQGPEFLTYFQNEAQLDKSGLPSDRFFAERPEGSVSTLKIQRTQQEDSAVYLCASSLAAGRYGYTFGSGTRLTVV.

V gene TRBV6-2 or TRBV6-3 combines with J gene TRBJ2-7; 7 positions agree with TRBD2. This CDR3 has 13 residues. The germline V gene has CDR1 MNHEY and CDR2 SVGEGT. Germline trimming cut 8 bases from V and 4 bases from J; bases unmatched to any gene: 8. CDR3 sequence: CASGRAGQYEQYF. CDR3 in DNA: TGTGCCAGCGGGAGAGCGGGGCAATACGAGCAGTACTTC.

This clonotype was seen only a few times. The chain carries TRBV18 and TRBJ2-1; 7 nucleotides line up with TRBD1. The CDR3 sequence is 15 residues long. The ends lost 2 bases at V and 7 bases at J; junction bases unmatched: 8. CDR1 KGHSH and CDR2 LQKENI come from the germline V gene. CDR3: CASSPKGQRGNEQFF. The CDR3 coding sequence is TGTGCCAGCTCACCAAAGGGACAGAGGGGGAATGAGCAGTTCTTC.

The table lists this clonotype with many counts. The chain joins TRBV28 to TRBJ1-5; D not certain. The V and J ends lost 5 bases and 2 bases respectively, with 4 bases between them. Germline assignment: CDR1 MDHEN and CDR2 SYDVKM. The CDR3 has 12 amino acids. The CDR3 protein is CASSQRNQPQHF. The CDR3 DNA is TGTGCCAGCAGTCAACGCAATCAGCCCCAGCATTTT.

This clonotype was seen only a few times. The chain uses TRBV5-1 and TRBJ2-7; TRBD1 might be the D (5 bases). There are 14 residues in the CDR3. V dropped 3 bases and J dropped 1 base, with 11 bases sitting between them. Germline-derived CDR1 and CDR2 are SGHRS and YFSETQ. The CDR3 DNA reads TGCGCCAGCAGCTCCTTACAGGAGTCCTACGAGCAGTACTTC. It encodes CASSSLQESYEQYF.

This clonotype was picked up many times. This chain joins TRBV27 and TRBJ2-5; the D gene is possibly TRBD1 (6 bases). The ends were cut back, 3 bases at V and 6 bases at J, with 14 bases in the middle. CDR3 length equals 14 residues. Germline V lookup: CDR1 MNHEY, CDR2 SMNVEV (reference sequence). CDR3: CASSFGAGAQTQYF. Written as DNA, the CDR3 is TGTGCCAGCAGTTTTGGGGCAGGGGCCCAGACCCAGTACTTC.

This clonotype was seen repeatedly, ten times or more. CDR3 amino acids: CSVSGLAGSPYEQYF. The CDR3 nucleotides are TGCAGCGTTTCTGGACTAGCGGGTTCACCCTACGAGCAGTACTTC. The chain has TRBV29-1 and TRBJ2-7; TRBD2 agrees at 11 bases. The germline gives CDR1 SQVTM, CDR2 ANQGSEA. This CDR3 is built from 15 residues. V shed 5 bases and J 2 bases; nucleotides not matched to a gene: 8.

The chain has TRBV5-4 and TRBJ2-2; no firm D call. V was shortened by 4 bases and J by 3 bases, with 7 bases between the two germline ends. The germline CDR1 and CDR2 sequences are SGHNT and YYREEE (reference sequence). The length of the CDR3 is 13 residues. The CDR3, as DNA: TGTGCCAGCAGCAACCCCGACACCGGGGAGCTGTTTTTT. As protein: CASSNPDTGELFF.

The rearrangement joins TRBV20-1 to TRBJ2-1; 9 bases agree with TRBD1. CDR1 is DFQATT and CDR2 is SNEGSKA in the germline V gene (reference sequence). The CDR3 runs 14 residues. V gave up 5 bases and J gave up 4 bases; unmatched junction bases: 6. The CDR3, as DNA: TGCAGTGCTCGGGACAGGGTGAAGTACAATGAGCAGTTCTTC. Translation gives CSARDRVKYNEQFF.

This clonotype was counted at least ten times. The CDR3: CASRDSGSGTYNEQFF. The CDR3 DNA reads as TGTGCCAGCAGAGATAGCGGGAGCGGGACCTACAATGAGCAGTTCTTC. The V call is TRBV28, the J call TRBJ2-1; 9 bases fit TRBD2. The CDR3 is 16 amino acids. With V trimmed by 6 bases and J by 2 bases, 8 bases remained unmatched. Germline values: CDR1 MDHEN, CDR2 SYDVKM.

In its sample, this clonotype was seen many times. The chain has TRBV29-1 and TRBJ2-3; 9 bases are shared with TRBD2. Losses at the gene ends were 7 bases for V and 4 bases for J; bases not matched to a gene: 15. Germline CDR1 is SQVTM and CDR2 is ANQGSEA. CDR3 length: 16 residues. The CDR3 DNA is TGCAGCGCACGAGCGGGAGGTTCCCCTCAGGCAGATACGCAGTATTTT. It encodes CSARAGGSPQADTQYF.

Concerning this clonotype itself: Compared with germline, one end of the junction differs, possibly owing to a read error. This sequence joins TRBV10-3 and TRBJ2-1; D perhaps matches TRBD2 (6 bases). CDR1 is ENHRY and CDR2 is SYGVKD in the germline V gene. CDR3 size: 19 residues. The DNA of the CDR3 is TGTGCCATCAGTGAGTCTCCCTTTGAGCGGGCCAGCTCCTACAATGAGCGGTTCTTC. Translation gives CAISESPFERASSYNERFF.

This clonotype appeared many times. This chain joins TRBV29-1 and TRBJ2-6, with D uncertain. V was cut by 6 bases and J by 2 bases, with 8 bases left in between. The CDR3 is made up of 13 amino acids. In germline, CDR1 is SQVTM, CDR2 ANQGSEA. The CDR3 sequence: CSVTLAGANVLTF. Written as DNA, the CDR3 is TGCAGCGTAACTTTAGCTGGGGCCAACGTCCTGACTTTC.

This clonotype has ten or more counts. The chain couples TRBV20-1 to TRBJ2-7, with 8 bases that match TRBD2. The trim removed 3 bases at V and 4 bases at J, leaving 5 bases unmatched. Germline CDR1 and CDR2: DFQATT and SNEGSKA (reference sequence). The CDR3 covers 13 residues. CDR3 region: CSASGRAGYEQYF. The CDR3 DNA sequence: TGCAGTGCTAGCGGGAGGGCCGGTTACGAGCAGTACTTC.